This T cell receptor beta chain was found in a study of CD4 T cells in relation to SARS-CoV-2 and coronaviruses. Study-wide background: Controls used an HIV-1 Nef peptide pool or no peptide.

As to this clone: The target antigen is unknown.

CD4+ T cells from unexposed donors were obtained before the COVID-19 pandemic (2011-2018). Isolation of CD4+ T cells took place after less than 13 days in culture. Generated by immunoSEQ multiplex PCR, the TCRdb table keeps only in-frame clones and is missing some. The table shows 20,000 to 25,000 clones, with 76% occurring only once. Sample: CD4+ T cells from PBMCs, cultured in vitro. The clonotype originates from a human donor in good health.

CDR3 coding DNA: TGTGCCAGCAGCGCCCTTGTCCAGTACAATGAGCAGTTCTTC. Translation gives CASSALVQYNEQFF. The chain links TRBV25-1 to TRBJ2-1; D not certain. V lost 6 bases to trimming and J lost 4 bases, with 13 bases between them. Looked up from germline, CDR1 is MGHDK and CDR2 is SYGVNS. The CDR3 is made up of 14 amino acids.